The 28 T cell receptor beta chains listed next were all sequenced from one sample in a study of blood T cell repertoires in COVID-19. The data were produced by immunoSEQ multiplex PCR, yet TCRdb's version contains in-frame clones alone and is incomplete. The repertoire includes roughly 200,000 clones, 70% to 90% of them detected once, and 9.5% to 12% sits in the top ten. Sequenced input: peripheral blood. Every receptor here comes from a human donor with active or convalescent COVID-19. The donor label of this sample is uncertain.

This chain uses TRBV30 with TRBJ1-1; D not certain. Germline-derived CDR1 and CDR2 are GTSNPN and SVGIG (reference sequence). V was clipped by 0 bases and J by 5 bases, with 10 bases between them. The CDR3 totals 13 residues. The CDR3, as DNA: TGTGCCTGGAGTGTACAAACAGTGACTGAAGCTTTCTTT. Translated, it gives CAWSVQTVTEAFF.

The CDR3 spells CASSQVDRASQETQYF. The CDR3 coding sequence is TGCGCCAGCAGCCAAGTAGACAGGGCGTCCCAAGAGACCCAGTACTTC. The chain recombines TRBV4-1 with TRBJ2-5; 7 bases map to TRBD1. J lost 1 base, V lost 1 base, and 6 bases had no gene match. The CDR3 contains 16 residues. Germline V gene sequence: CDR1 MGHRA, CDR2 YSYEKL.

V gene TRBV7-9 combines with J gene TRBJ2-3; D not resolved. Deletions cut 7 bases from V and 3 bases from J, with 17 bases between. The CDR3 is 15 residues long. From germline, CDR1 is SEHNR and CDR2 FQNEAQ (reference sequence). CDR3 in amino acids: CASTWSPPGTDTQYF. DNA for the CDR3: TGTGCCAGCACCTGGAGTCCTCCCGGGACAGATACGCAGTATTTT.

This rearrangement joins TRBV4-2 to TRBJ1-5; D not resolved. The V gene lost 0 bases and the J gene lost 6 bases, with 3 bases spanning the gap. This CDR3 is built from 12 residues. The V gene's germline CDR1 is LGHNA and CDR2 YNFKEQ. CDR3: CASSQDRQPQHF. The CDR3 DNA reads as TGTGCCAGCAGCCAAGATCGTCAGCCCCAGCATTTT.

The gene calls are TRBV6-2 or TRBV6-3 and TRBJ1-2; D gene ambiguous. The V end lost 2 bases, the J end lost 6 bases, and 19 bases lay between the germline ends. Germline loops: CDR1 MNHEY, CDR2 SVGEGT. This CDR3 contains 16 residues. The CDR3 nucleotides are TGTGCCAGCAGTTACGGGAGGCGTACGGGAACAAATGGCTACACCTTC. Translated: CASSYGRRTGTNGYTF.

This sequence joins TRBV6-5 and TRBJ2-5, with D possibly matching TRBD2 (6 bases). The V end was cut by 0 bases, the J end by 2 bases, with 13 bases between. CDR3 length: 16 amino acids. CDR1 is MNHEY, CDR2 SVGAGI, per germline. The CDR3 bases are TGTGCCAGCAGTTACTCGTTAGCGGAGGCTCAAGAGACCCAGTACTTC. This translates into CASSYSLAEAQETQYF.

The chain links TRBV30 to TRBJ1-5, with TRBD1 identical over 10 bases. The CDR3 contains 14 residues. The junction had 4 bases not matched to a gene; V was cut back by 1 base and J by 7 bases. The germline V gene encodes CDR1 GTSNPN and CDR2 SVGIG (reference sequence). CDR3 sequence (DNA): TGTGCCTGGAGTGCGGGACAGGGGAGGCAGCCCCAGCATTTT. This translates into CAWSAGQGRQPQHF.

In nucleotides, the CDR3 is TGTGCCAGCAGTTTGGTGGGGGGTACTGAAGCTTTCTTT. Protein sequence: CASSLVGGTEAFF. V is TRBV12-3 or TRBV12-4 and J is TRBJ1-1, with D tentatively TRBD1 (5 bases). Trimming left V 3 bases short and J 5 bases short, with 10 bases between. The CDR3 has 13 amino acids.

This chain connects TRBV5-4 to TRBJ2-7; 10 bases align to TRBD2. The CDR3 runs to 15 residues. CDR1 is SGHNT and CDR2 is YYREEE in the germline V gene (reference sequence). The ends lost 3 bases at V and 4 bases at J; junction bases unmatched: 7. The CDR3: CASSSRTSGTYEQYF. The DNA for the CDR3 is TGTGCCAGCAGCTCGCGGACTAGCGGAACATACGAGCAGTACTTC.

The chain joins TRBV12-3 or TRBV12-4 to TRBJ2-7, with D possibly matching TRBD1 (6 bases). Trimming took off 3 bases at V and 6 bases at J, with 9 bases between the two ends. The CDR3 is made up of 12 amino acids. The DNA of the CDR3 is TGTGCCAGCAGTTTGGGGGCCGGCGAGCAGTACTTC. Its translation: CASSLGAGEQYF.

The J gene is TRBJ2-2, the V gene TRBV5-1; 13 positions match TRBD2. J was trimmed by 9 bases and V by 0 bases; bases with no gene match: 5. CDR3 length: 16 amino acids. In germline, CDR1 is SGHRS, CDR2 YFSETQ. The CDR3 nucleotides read TGCGCCAGCAGCTTGGAACTAGCGGGGGGGTTCCGGGAGCTGTTTTTT. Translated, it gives CASSLELAGGFRELFF.

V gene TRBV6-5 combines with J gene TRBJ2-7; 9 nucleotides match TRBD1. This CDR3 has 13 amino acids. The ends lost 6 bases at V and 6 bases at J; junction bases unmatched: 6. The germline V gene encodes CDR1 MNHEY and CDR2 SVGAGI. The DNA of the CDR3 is TGTGCCAGCAGCCGGGGACAGGGTGGCGAGCAGTACTTC. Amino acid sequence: CASSRGQGGEQYF.

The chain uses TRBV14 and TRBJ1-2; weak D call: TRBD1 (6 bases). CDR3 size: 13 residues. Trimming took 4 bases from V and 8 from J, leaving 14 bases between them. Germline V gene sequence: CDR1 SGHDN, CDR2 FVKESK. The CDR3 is CASSPFDRTGYTF. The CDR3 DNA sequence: TGTGCCAGCAGCCCCTTCGACAGGACCGGCTACACCTTC. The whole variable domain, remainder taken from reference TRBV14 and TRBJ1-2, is EAGVTQFPSHSVIEKGQTVTLRCDPISGHDNLYWYRRVMGKEIKFLLHFVKESKQDESGMPNNRFLAERTGGTYSTLKVQPAELEDSGVYFCASSPFDRTGYTFGSGTRLTVV.

The CDR3 reads CASSLVGGANQPQHF. DNA of the CDR3: TGTGCCAGCAGCTTAGTCGGGGGAGCTAATCAGCCCCAGCATTTT. The rearrangement joins TRBV7-2 to TRBJ1-5; tentatively, D is TRBD1 (5 bases). Germline V gene sequence: CDR1 SGHTA, CDR2 FQGNSA. V dropped 1 base and J dropped 4 bases, with 11 bases sitting between them. This CDR3 has 15 residues.

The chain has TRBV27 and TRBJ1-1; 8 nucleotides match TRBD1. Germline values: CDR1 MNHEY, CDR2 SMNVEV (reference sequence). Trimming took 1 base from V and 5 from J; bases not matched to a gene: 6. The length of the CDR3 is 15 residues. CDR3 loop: CASSLWPTGDTEAFF. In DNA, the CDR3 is TGTGCCAGCAGTTTATGGCCGACAGGGGATACTGAAGCTTTCTTT.

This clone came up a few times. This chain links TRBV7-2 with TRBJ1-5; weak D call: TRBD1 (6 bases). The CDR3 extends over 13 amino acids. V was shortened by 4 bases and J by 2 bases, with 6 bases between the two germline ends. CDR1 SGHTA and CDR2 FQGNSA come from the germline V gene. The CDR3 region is CASSYRGNQPQHF. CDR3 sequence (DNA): TGTGCCAGCAGCTACAGGGGCAATCAGCCCCAGCATTTT.

CDR3 nucleotide sequence: TGTGCCAGCTCACTCGACAGGGGACAATATGGCTACACCTTC. It yields the protein CASSLDRGQYGYTF. The chain joins TRBV18 to TRBJ1-2, with 8 bases matching TRBD1. The CDR3 has 14 residues. V gave up 4 bases and J gave up 5 bases; unmatched junction bases: 6. The V gene's germline CDR1 is KGHSH and CDR2 LQKENI.

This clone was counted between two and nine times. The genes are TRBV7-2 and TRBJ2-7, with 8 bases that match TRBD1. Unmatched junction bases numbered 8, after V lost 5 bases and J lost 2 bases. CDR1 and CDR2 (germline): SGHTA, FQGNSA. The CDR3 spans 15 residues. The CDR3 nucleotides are TGTGCCAGCAGCCCGGACAGGGTAGTTGCCTACGAGCAGTACTTC. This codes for CASSPDRVVAYEQYF.

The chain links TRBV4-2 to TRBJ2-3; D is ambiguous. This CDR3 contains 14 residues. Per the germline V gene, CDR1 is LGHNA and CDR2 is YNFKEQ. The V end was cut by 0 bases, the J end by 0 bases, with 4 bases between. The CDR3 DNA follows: TGTGCCAGCAGCCAAGACGGGAGCACAGATACGCAGTATTTT. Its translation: CASSQDGSTDTQYF.

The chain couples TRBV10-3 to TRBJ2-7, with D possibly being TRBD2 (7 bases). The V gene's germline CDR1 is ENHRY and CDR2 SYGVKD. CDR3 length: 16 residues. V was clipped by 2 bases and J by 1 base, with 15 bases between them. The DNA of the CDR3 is TGTGCCATCAGTGAGGGAGCAGGGAGGGGGTCCTACGAGCAGTACTTC. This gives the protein CAISEGAGRGSYEQYF.

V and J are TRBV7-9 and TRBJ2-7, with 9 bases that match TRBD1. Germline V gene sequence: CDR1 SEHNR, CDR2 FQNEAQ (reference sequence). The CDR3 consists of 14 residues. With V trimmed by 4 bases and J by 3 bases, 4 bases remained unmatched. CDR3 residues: CASSYWDRDYEQYF. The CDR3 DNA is TGTGCCAGCAGCTATTGGGACAGGGACTACGAGCAGTACTTC.

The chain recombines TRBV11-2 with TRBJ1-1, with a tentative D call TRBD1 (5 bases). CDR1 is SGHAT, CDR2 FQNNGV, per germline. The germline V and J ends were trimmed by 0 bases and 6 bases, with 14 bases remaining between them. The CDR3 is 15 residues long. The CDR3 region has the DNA TGTGCCAGCAGCTTAGAGGAGGGGATCTGGGCTGAAGCTTTCTTT. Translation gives CASSLEEGIWAEAFF. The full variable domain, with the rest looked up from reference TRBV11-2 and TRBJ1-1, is EAGVAQSPRYKIIEKRQSVAFWCNPISGHATLYWYQQILGQGPKLLIQFQNNGVVDDSQLPKDRFSAERLKGVDSTLKIQPAKLEDSAVYLCASSLEEGIWAEAFFGQGTRLTVV.

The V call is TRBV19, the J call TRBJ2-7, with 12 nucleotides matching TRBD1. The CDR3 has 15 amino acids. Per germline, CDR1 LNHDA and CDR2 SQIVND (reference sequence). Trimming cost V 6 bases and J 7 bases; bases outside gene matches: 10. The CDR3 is CASSHPGQGAGEQYF. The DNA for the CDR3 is TGTGCCAGTAGCCACCCGGGACAGGGGGCCGGGGAGCAGTACTTC.

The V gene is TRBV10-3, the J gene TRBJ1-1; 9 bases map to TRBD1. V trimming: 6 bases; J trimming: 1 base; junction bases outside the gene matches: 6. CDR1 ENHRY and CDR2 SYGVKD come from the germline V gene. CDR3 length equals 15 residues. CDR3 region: CAISGPGQGNTEAFF. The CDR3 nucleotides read TGTGCCATCAGCGGTCCGGGACAGGGGAACACTGAAGCTTTCTTT.

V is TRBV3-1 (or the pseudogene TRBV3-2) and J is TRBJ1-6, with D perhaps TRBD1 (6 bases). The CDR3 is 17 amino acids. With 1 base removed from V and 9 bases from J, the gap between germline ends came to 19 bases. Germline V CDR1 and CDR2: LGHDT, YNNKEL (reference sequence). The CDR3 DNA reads TGTGCCAGCAGCCAAGCCACGAACAGGGCGTTAGGTTCACCCCTCCACTTT. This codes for CASSQATNRALGSPLHF.

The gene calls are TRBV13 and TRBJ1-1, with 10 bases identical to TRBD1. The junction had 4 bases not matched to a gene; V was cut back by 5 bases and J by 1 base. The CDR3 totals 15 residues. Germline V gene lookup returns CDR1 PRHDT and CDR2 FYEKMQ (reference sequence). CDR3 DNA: TGTGCCAGCAGCGTGGACAGGGGGGGGAACACTGAAGCTTTCTTT. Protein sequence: CASSVDRGGNTEAFF. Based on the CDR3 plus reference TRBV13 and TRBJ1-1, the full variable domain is AAGVIQSPRHLIKEKRETATLKCYPIPRHDTVYWYQQGPGQDPQFLISFYEKMQSDKGSIPDRFSAQQFSDYHSELNMSSLELGDSALYFCASSVDRGGNTEAFFGQGTRLTVV.

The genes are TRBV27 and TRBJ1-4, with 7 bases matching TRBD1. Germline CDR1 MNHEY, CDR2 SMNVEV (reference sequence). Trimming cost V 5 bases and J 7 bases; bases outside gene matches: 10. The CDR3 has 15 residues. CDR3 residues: CASSPTTGQIEKLFF. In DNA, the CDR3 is TGTGCCAGCAGTCCCACGACAGGGCAGATTGAAAAACTGTTTTTT.

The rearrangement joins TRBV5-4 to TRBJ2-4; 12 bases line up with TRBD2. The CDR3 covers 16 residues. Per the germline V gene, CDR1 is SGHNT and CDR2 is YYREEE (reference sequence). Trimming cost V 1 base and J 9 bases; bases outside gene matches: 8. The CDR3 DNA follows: TGTGCCAGCAGCTTGAATCCTAGCGGGAGGGAAAGCATTCAGTACTTC. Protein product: CASSLNPSGRESIQYF.